Following are 25 T cell receptor beta chains from one sample sequenced in a study of beta chain features in type 1 diabetes. Reverse transcription of all isolated RNA meant that expressed TCRB transcripts were sequenced. Clones were read by immunoSEQ multiplex PCR, and TCRdb kept only the in-frame ones, dropping some. The table has about 620,000 clones, around 15% seen once. The sequenced sample was naive CD4+ T cells from blood. The receptors were sampled from a man between 18 and 35 years old in good health.

The chain links TRBV4-2 to TRBJ2-1; either TRBD1 or TRBD2 may fit D (6 bases each). Trimming removed 5 bases at V and 0 bases at J, with 17 bases between. The CDR3 loop spans 17 amino acids. Germline assignment: CDR1 LGHNA and CDR2 YNFKEQ. This CDR3 is CASSVPGAGSSYNEQFF. The CDR3 nucleotides read TGTGCCAGCAGCGTTCCGGGGGCGGGTAGCTCCTACAATGAGCAGTTCTTC.

This sequence joins TRBV6-1 and TRBJ1-5, with 8 bases lining up with TRBD1. This CDR3 contains 15 residues. The trim removed 6 bases at V and 8 bases at J, leaving 12 bases unmatched. The germline V gene encodes CDR1 MNHNS and CDR2 SASEGT. The CDR3 is CASRTMDRVGEPQHF. DNA of the CDR3: TGTGCCAGCAGAACTATGGACAGGGTCGGGGAGCCCCAGCATTTT.

V is TRBV14 and J is TRBJ1-4, with D maybe TRBD1 (5 bases). The CDR3 is 15 residues long. Trimming shortened V by 4 bases and J by 5 bases, and 14 bases separated the two germline ends. Germline loops: CDR1 SGHDN, CDR2 FVKESK. The CDR3 sequence: CASSRRDFRNEKLFF. The DNA for the CDR3 is TGTGCCAGCAGCCGCCGGGACTTTAGGAATGAAAAACTGTTTTTT. Together with reference TRBV14 and TRBJ1-4, the CDR3 gives the full variable domain: EAGVTQFPSHSVIEKGQTVTLRCDPISGHDNLYWYRRVMGKEIKFLLHFVKESKQDESGMPNNRFLAERTGGTYSTLKVQPAELEDSGVYFCASSRRDFRNEKLFFGSGTQLSVL.

The chain joins TRBV11-2 to TRBJ1-4; TRBD1 is a possible D gene (6 bases). Germline values: CDR1 SGHAT, CDR2 FQNNGV. This CDR3 is built from 16 residues. The ends were cut back, 5 bases at V and 7 bases at J, with 20 bases in the middle. CDR3 sequence (DNA): TGTGCCAGCAGCACCCTGACAGGAGGGGCGGGTGAAAAACTGTTTTTT. Protein: CASSTLTGGAGEKLFF.

The sample holds a few counts of this clone. The genes are TRBV30 and TRBJ2-1; 10 bases fit TRBD2. This CDR3 spans 11 amino acids. Germline V gives CDR1 GTSNPN, CDR2 SVGIG (reference sequence). After removal of 2 bases from V and 13 bases from J, the junction contained 2 bases not matched to a gene. The CDR3 DNA reads as TGTGCCTGGAGTAGCGGGGGGGCCCAGTTCTTC. Translation: CAWSSGGAQFF. Looking up the rest from reference TRBV30 and TRBJ2-1 gives the full variable domain: SQTIHQWPATLVQPVGSPLSLECTVEGTSNPNLYWYRQAAGRGLQLLFYSVGIGQISSEVPQNLSASRPQDRQFILSSKKLLLSDSGFYLCAWSSGGAQFFGPGTRLTVL.

This clone was counted between two and nine times. The chain links TRBV4-1 to TRBJ2-1; the match to TRBD1 covers 7 bases. The CDR3 sequence is 18 residues long. Germline V gives CDR1 MGHRA, CDR2 YSYEKL. The V and J ends lost 1 base and 0 bases, in that order; junction bases with no gene match: 9. The CDR3 loop reads CASSQGSLTGSSYNEQFF. CDR3 bases: TGCGCCAGCAGCCAAGGAAGTCTGACAGGGAGCTCCTACAATGAGCAGTTCTTC.

The chain joins TRBV5-1 to TRBJ2-4; the D gene is possibly TRBD1 (6 bases). This CDR3 spans 16 amino acids. V was clipped by 3 bases and J by 3 bases, with 16 bases between them. Germline V gene lookup returns CDR1 SGHRS and CDR2 YFSETQ. The CDR3 protein is CASSWLGGTVKNIQYF. CDR3 DNA: TGCGCCAGCAGCTGGCTTGGGGGCACGGTCAAAAACATTCAGTACTTC.

This clone was counted a few times. The chain has TRBV6-5 and TRBJ1-2, with a tentative D call TRBD1 (5 bases). CDR3 length: 15 residues. The germline gives CDR1 MNHEY, CDR2 SVGAGI. The V end was cut by 7 bases, the J end by 3 bases, with 18 bases between. CDR3 coding DNA: TGTGCCAGCAATCAAAGGTCGGGGACTGACTATGGCTACACCTTC. Translation: CASNQRSGTDYGYTF.

V is TRBV7-3 and J is TRBJ1-1; perhaps TRBD1 as D (5 bases). Per the germline V gene, CDR1 is SGHTA and CDR2 is FQGTGA. CDR3 length: 14 residues. V lost 8 bases to trimming and J lost 1 base, with 14 bases between them. CDR3: CASAVGAGNTEAFF. Written as DNA, the CDR3 is TGTGCCAGCGCGGTCGGGGCAGGGAACACTGAAGCTTTCTTT.

The rearrangement links TRBV7-2 to TRBJ1-4; weak D call: TRBD1 (6 bases). Germline V lookup: CDR1 SGHTA, CDR2 FQGNSA. Between the trimmed V and J ends, which lost 1 base and 7 bases, there was a span of 10 bases. This CDR3 comprises 14 residues. The CDR3 bases are TGTGCCAGCAGCTTAGGGGGGGCGCTTGAAAAACTGTTTTTT. Amino acid sequence: CASSLGGALEKLFF. Looking up the rest from reference TRBV7-2 and TRBJ1-4 gives the full variable domain: GAGVSQSPSNKVTEKGKDVELRCDPISGHTALYWYRQSLGQGLEFLIYFQGNSAPDKSGLPSDRFSAERTGGSVSTLTIQRTQQEDSAVYLCASSLGGALEKLFFGSGTQLSVL.

A remark on this clone: Its ends do not fully match the called genes, so a read error is possible. V usage is TRBV7-9 and J usage is TRBJ2-2; perhaps TRBD2 as D (5 bases). The CDR3 loop spans 16 amino acids. CDR1 and CDR2 from the germline V gene are SEHNR and FQNEAQ (reference sequence). The CDR3 spells CASSFSLPGNPGELFF. The CDR3 nucleotides are TGTGCCAGCAGCTTCAGCCTACCGGGGAACCCCGGGGAGCTGTTTTTT.

The chain uses TRBV7-9 and TRBJ2-7, with D possibly matching TRBD1 (7 bases). This CDR3 contains 15 residues. The V and J ends lost 5 bases and 4 bases respectively, with 18 bases between them. Germline loops: CDR1 SEHNR, CDR2 FQNEAQ (reference sequence). The CDR3 coding sequence is TGTGCCAGCAGCCCTAAGGAGGGGGCGGTATACGAGCAGTACTTC. It codes for CASSPKEGAVYEQYF. The full variable domain, completed using reference TRBV7-9 and TRBJ2-7, is DTGVSQNPRHKITKRGQNVTFRCDPISEHNRLYWYRQTLGQGPEFLTYFQNEAQLEKSRLLSDRFSAERPKGSFSTLEIQRTEQGDSAMYLCASSPKEGAVYEQYFGPGTRLTVT.

The CDR3 DNA reads as TGTGCCAGCAGCCAGACTGCGCGATCCGATACGCAGTATTTT. It is translated as CASSQTARSDTQYF. The rearrangement uses TRBV4-2 and TRBJ2-3; no clear D. This CDR3 comprises 14 residues. Trimming took 3 bases from V and 6 from J, leaving 13 bases between them. Germline CDR1 LGHNA, CDR2 YNFKEQ.

The chain joins TRBV7-3 to TRBJ2-3; 7 nucleotides match TRBD2. Per germline, CDR1 SGHTA and CDR2 FQGTGA. The CDR3 runs to 14 residues. J gave up 4 bases and V 5 bases, and 6 bases lay outside the gene matches. The CDR3 sequence is CASSPSREADTQYF. The CDR3 DNA reads as TGTGCCAGCAGCCCCAGTCGGGAGGCAGATACGCAGTATTTT.

There are a few counts of this clone. This chain connects TRBV18 to TRBJ2-7, with 11 bases matching TRBD1. V shed 5 bases, J shed 2 bases, and the junction held 8 bases outside the gene matches. The CDR3 spans 16 residues. The germline CDR1 and CDR2 sequences are KGHSH and LQKENI. The CDR3 sequence: CASSTRGQGETYEQYF. CDR3 in DNA: TGTGCCAGCTCAACCCGGGGACAGGGGGAAACCTACGAGCAGTACTTC. The whole variable domain, remainder taken from reference TRBV18 and TRBJ2-7, is NAGVMQNPRHLVRRRGQEARLRCSPMKGHSHVYWYRQLPEEGLKFMVYLQKENIIDESGMPKERFSAEFPKEGPSILRIQQVVRGDSAAYFCASSTRGQGETYEQYFGPGTRLTVT.

This clone turned up a few times. The genes are TRBV10-3 and TRBJ2-7; D ambiguous. CDR3 size: 11 residues. V dropped 4 bases and J dropped 3 bases, with 4 bases sitting between them. The V gene's germline CDR1 is ENHRY and CDR2 SYGVKD. In DNA form, the CDR3 reads TGTGCCATCAGTGCAAACTACGAGCAGTACTTC. Translation gives CAISANYEQYF.

Of note for this clone: Other DNA sequences in the sample encode the same CDR3. The chain joins TRBV20-1 to TRBJ2-5; D is unclear. The CDR3 totals 10 residues. The V gene lost 1 base and the J gene lost 6 bases, with 3 bases spanning the gap. Germline CDR1 DFQATT, CDR2 SNEGSKA (reference sequence). The CDR3 DNA is TGCAGTGCTAGAGTGAAGACCCAGTACTTC. Translation: CSARVKTQYF.

This chain joins TRBV28 and TRBJ2-7; D perhaps matches TRBD2 (6 bases). This CDR3 spans 13 amino acids. Per germline, CDR1 MDHEN and CDR2 SYDVKM. The V gene lost 4 bases and the J gene lost 5 bases, with 12 bases spanning the gap. CDR3 region: CASSSPSGDEQYF. The CDR3 DNA follows: TGTGCCAGCAGTTCCCCCTCGGGGGACGAGCAGTACTTC. The full variable domain, completed using reference TRBV28 and TRBJ2-7, is DVKVTQSSRYLVKRTGEKVFLECVQDMDHENMFWYRQDPGLGLRLIYFSYDVKMKEKGDIPEGYSVSREKKERFSLILESASTNQTSMYLCASSSPSGDEQYFGPGTRLTVT.

In its sample, this clone was seen a few times. The chain combines TRBV7-8 with TRBJ2-5; 7 positions agree with TRBD1. The J call may be faulty, since TRBJ2-7 better matches the DNA end. The CDR3 runs to 14 residues. Per the germline V gene, CDR1 is SGHVS and CDR2 is FQNEAQ. The CDR3 here is CASSRQGEYHEQYF. The CDR3 nucleotides read TGTGCCAGCAGCCGACAGGGAGAATACCACGAGCAGTACTTC.

Only a few counts were recorded for this clone. This chain links TRBV7-2 with TRBJ2-2, with D hard to call. The germline V gene encodes CDR1 SGHTA and CDR2 FQGNSA. V lost 3 bases and J 3 bases, leaving 20 bases between the germline ends. This CDR3 contains 18 residues. In nucleotides, the CDR3 is TGTGCCAGCAGCTTTACTCCCGGCCTGTGGCTAGACACCGGGGAGCTGTTTTTT. Amino acid sequence: CASSFTPGLWLDTGELFF.

V and J are TRBV7-2 and TRBJ2-5; 8 nucleotides line up with TRBD2. Germline assignment: CDR1 SGHTA and CDR2 FQGNSA. The ends lost 2 bases at V and 1 base at J; junction bases unmatched: 6. The CDR3 consists of 16 residues. The CDR3: CASSLLSGGVQETQYF. The DNA for the CDR3 is TGTGCCAGCAGCTTACTCTCGGGGGGGGTCCAAGAGACCCAGTACTTC. The whole variable domain, remainder taken from reference TRBV7-2 and TRBJ2-5, is GAGVSQSPSNKVTEKGKDVELRCDPISGHTALYWYRQSLGQGLEFLIYFQGNSAPDKSGLPSDRFSAERTGGSVSTLTIQRTQQEDSAVYLCASSLLSGGVQETQYFGPGTRLLVL.

The chain links TRBV9 to TRBJ1-1, with D tentatively TRBD1 (5 bases). This CDR3 comprises 17 residues. Germline V gene data show CDR1 as SGDLS and CDR2 as YYNGEE. The ends were cut back, 3 bases at V and 3 bases at J, with 21 bases in the middle. This chain's CDR3 is CASSAGPRGRGYTEAFF. CDR3 DNA: TGTGCCAGCAGCGCTGGGCCAAGGGGTAGAGGGTACACTGAAGCTTTCTTT.

The chain is built from TRBV11-2 and TRBJ1-2; TRBD1 is a possible D gene (5 bases). The CDR3 totals 14 residues. Germline V lookup: CDR1 SGHAT, CDR2 FQNNGV. Between the trimmed V and J ends, which lost 0 bases and 8 bases, there was a span of 13 bases. The DNA of the CDR3 is TGTGCCAGCAGCTTAGATTGGGACTCAGGAGGCTACACCTTC. Its protein product is CASSLDWDSGGYTF.

This chain links TRBV30 with TRBJ1-5; possibly TRBD1 for D (5 bases). CDR1 GTSNPN and CDR2 SVGIG come from the germline V gene (reference sequence). Trimming took off 3 bases at V and 0 bases at J, with 15 bases between the two ends. The CDR3 is 16 amino acids. CDR3 sequence reads: CAWSPWGVYSNQPQHF. The CDR3 coding sequence is TGTGCCTGGAGCCCCTGGGGGGTTTATAGCAATCAGCCCCAGCATTTT.

The chain combines TRBV28 with TRBJ2-7; the match to TRBD1 covers 8 bases. J gave up 8 bases and V 5 bases, and 14 bases lay outside the gene matches. CDR3 length: 15 residues. The germline CDR1 and CDR2 sequences are MDHEN and SYDVKM. The CDR3 region is CASSTLTGEVGQQYF. In DNA form, the CDR3 reads TGTGCCAGCAGTACCTTGACAGGGGAAGTTGGACAGCAGTACTTC. Full variable domain (rest looked up from reference TRBV28 and TRBJ2-7): DVKVTQSSRYLVKRTGEKVFLECVQDMDHENMFWYRQDPGLGLRLIYFSYDVKMKEKGDIPEGYSVSREKKERFSLILESASTNQTSMYLCASSTLTGEVGQQYFGPGTRLTVT.